This T cell receptor beta chain was sequenced for a study of cytomegalovirus exposure and HLA in healthy donors. Study-wide background: Across around 400 genotyped donors, around 80% landed in the Caucasian-associated ancestry cluster. General study points: TCR beta V- and J-gene trimming was later associated with a missense DCLRE1C variant. The likely origin of a cluster of highly shared sequence variants was a sequencing artifact.

Per germline, CDR1 ENHRY and CDR2 SYGVKD. V lost 4 bases to trimming and J lost 0 bases; unmatched junction nucleotides: 9. This CDR3 has 17 amino acids. As concerns this clone: Its antigen is not known.

It was with 60 Vbeta and 13 Jbeta primers that the PCR ran. Clones were sequenced by immunoSEQ multiplex PCR, and TCRdb holds only the in-frame ones, with some missing. The sample lists over 100,000 clones, around three quarters seen once, with 4.8% in the top ten. The sample was PBMCs. This chain connects TRBV10-3 to TRBJ2-3, with TRBD2 identical over 8 bases. The receptor comes from a young man in good health and CMV-seropositive. This chain's CDR3 is CAISGVAGKTSTDTQYF. The CDR3 DNA reads as TGTGCCATCAGTGGGGTAGCGGGGAAGACTAGCACAGATACGCAGTATTTT.